This T cell receptor (beta chain) was sequenced for a study of T cells in Graves' hyperthyroidism and ophthalmopathy. Looking at the study overall: Any treatment followed the collection of peripheral blood at initial diagnosis.

Amplification targeted TCR beta CDR3 regions from RNA transcripts. Primed by the HTBI set, a first-round RT-PCR was run on the TCR CDR3. TCRdb used MiXCR to reprocess the multiplex PCR reads, holding one entry per CDR3 protein. The data hold 550,000 to 600,000 distinct CDR3 sequences, with more than 13% observed a single time. V lost 9 bases, J lost 5 bases, and 22 bases lay in between. The CDR3 loop spans 15 amino acids. Germline V gene sequence: CDR1 LNHDA, CDR2 SQIVND (reference sequence). Using more than 7.5 ml of fresh peripheral blood, PBMCs were prepared. This clonotype has only one observation.

The sequence derives from a woman between 18 and 29 years old with Graves' ophthalmopathy. The specimen was blood. The gene calls are TRBV19 and TRBJ1-1; D ambiguous. The CDR3 sequence is CASHTDVAPPTEAFF. The CDR3 bases are TGTGCCAGCCATACGGATGTGGCCCCGCCGACTGAAGCTTTCTTT.